The sequence of this TCR beta chain was determined in a study of blood T cell repertoires in COVID-19. Study information: COVID-19 samples from acute and convalescent phases originated in the United States, Italy and Spain. Sample material is recorded as cDNA or gDNA derived from T cells, B-cell-depleted T cells, or PBMCs.

J gave up 0 bases and V 7 bases, and 6 bases lay outside the gene matches. From germline, CDR1 is MDHEN and CDR2 SYDVKM. The length of the CDR3 is 15 residues. Authors' data handling: Amplification with reference gene primers provided the estimates of nucleated cell counts. The table came from immunoSEQ multiplex PCR; TCRdb's copy has only in-frame clones and leaves some out. Clonal size and the V and J genes are those of that table, whereas D and trimming came from the DNA. The sample yields about 150,000 clones, approximately 80% seen once. The receptor's source is a woman in her forties with active or convalescent COVID-19. The rearrangement joins TRBV28 to TRBJ1-1, with 9 bases lining up with TRBD1. Sequences were obtained from peripheral blood. In DNA, the CDR3 is TGTGCCAGCACACGGGACAGGGATATGAACACTGAAGCTTTCTTT. The encoded protein is CASTRDRDMNTEAFF.